This T cell receptor (beta chain) emerged from a study of shared clonotypes between healthy human individuals. Looking at the study overall: Samples came from a couple of female and a few male donors aged 18 to 49. General observations from the study: The low donor count limited represented genetic and exposure-history diversity. Shared clonotypes: about 4.6% naive CD4, 3.5% to 4% naive CD8, over 2% memory CD4, 0.4% memory CD8.

Measured with immunoSEQ multiplex PCR; TCRdb has only the in-frame clones, and not every one. The data show about 2 million clones, with approximately 94% seen just once and around 1% held by the top ten. In regard to this clone: Antigen unknown.

CDR1 and CDR2 (germline): GTSNPN, SVGIG (reference sequence). The CDR3 contains 16 residues. The trim removed 0 bases at V and 3 bases at J, leaving 9 bases unmatched. CD45RO-negative, CCR7-positively selected cells formed the naive CD8 fraction, excluding terminally differentiated effector memory CD45RA+ cells. Specimen: naive CD8+ T cells sorted from blood. The rearrangement uses TRBV30 and TRBJ2-3, with 7 bases that match TRBD2. The source is a man aged 18-30 years in good health. CDR3 in amino acids: CAWSVGGGVLTDTQYF. The DNA of the CDR3 is TGTGCCTGGAGTGTAGGTGGGGGGGTGTTGACAGATACGCAGTATTTT.